The clone carrying this T cell receptor (beta chain) was picked up many times. Antigen unknown. This record belongs to a study of read filtering for tumor transcriptome and immune sequencing. On the study more broadly: The cohort had 17 men and over eleven women aged roughly 47 to 80, mean roughly 66 years. Whole-transcriptome libraries were prepared after DNase treatment.

The library was built from approximately 400 ng RNA with molecular barcoded adaptors for alpha/delta and beta/gamma chains. TCRdb processed the reads anew with MiXCR; each CDR3 protein has one entry. The table shows under 150,000 distinct CDR3 sequences, with about 13% occurring only once. Trimming removed 6 bases from V and 0 bases from J; junction bases left unmatched: 3. This CDR3 has 14 residues. Study outcomes and limitations: IR-seq and RNA-seq agreed better without single-read clonotypes. This fraction held mixed bone marrow immune cells after CD138-negative sorting.

The sequence was obtained from a donor aged 40 or older with multiple myeloma. Sequencing was performed on a population of CD138-negative cells sorted from bone marrow. The genes are TRBV12-3 or TRBV12-4 and TRBJ2-3; 7 bases map to TRBD1. This CDR3 reads CASSQGQSTDTQYF. DNA for the CDR3: TGTGCCAGCAGCCAGGGACAGAGCACAGATACGCAGTATTTT.